A selection of T cell receptor beta chains follows, all from one sample in a study of blood T cell repertoires in COVID-19. Profiling relied on immunoSEQ multiplex PCR, and the TCRdb table lists in-frame clones only, not all of them. The repertoire has tens of thousands of clones, 92% of them found once; the top ten carry 4.6%. Sequencing input: peripheral blood. These receptors were collected from a man aged 45-60 years with active COVID-19. Each CDR3 is given with its conserved first and last residue. Each record gives: V gene, D gene, CDR3 length, clone size, J gene, CDR3 protein, CDR3 DNA. The D gene is left open where the match is weak. Clone sizes are given selectively: once, few, many, or a class where the clone is expanded.

TRBV19	NA	15	once	TRBJ2-1	CASSIGGGSYNEQFF	TGTGCCAGTAGTATAGGTGGAGGCTCCTACAATGAGCAGTTCTTC
TRBV6-2/TRBV6-3	TRBD2	15	NA	TRBJ2-7	CASSYSSSGGYEQYF	TGTGCCAGCAGTTACTCGTCTAGCGGGGGCTACGAGCAGTACTTC
TRBV5-1	NA	14	NA	TRBJ2-5	CASSLSYNPGAQYF	TGCGCCAGCAGCTTGTCCTACAATCCAGGGGCCCAGTACTTC
TRBV3-1/TRBV3-2	NA	15	few	TRBJ2-3	CASSQVGGGTDTQYF	TGTGCCAGCAGCCAAGTGGGGGGAGGCACAGATACGCAGTATTTT
TRBV6-5	NA	16	NA	TRBJ1-4	CASSYNAASVGEKLFF	TGTGCCAGCAGTTACAACGCAGCGTCGGTTGGTGAAAAACTGTTTTTT
TRBV5-1	TRBD1	16	NA	TRBJ2-6	CASRGTGFAGANVLTF	TGCGCCAGCAGGGGGACAGGGTTTGCTGGGGCCAACGTCCTGACTTTC
TRBV7-6	TRBD1	13	NA	TRBJ1-2	CASSLGQNYGYTF	TGTGCCAGCAGCCTGGGACAGAACTATGGCTACACCTTC
TRBV28	NA	13	NA	TRBJ1-2	CASSWKGYYGYTF	TGTGCCAGCAGTTGGAAGGGGTACTATGGCTACACCTTC
TRBV25-1	NA	15	NA	TRBJ2-3	CASSESTGLADTQYF	TGTGCCAGCAGTGAATCTACAGGGCTAGCAGATACGCAGTATTTT
TRBV28	TRBD2	16	once	TRBJ2-1	CASSLVGLAGNNEQFF	TGTGCCAGCAGTTTGGTAGGGCTAGCGGGCAACAATGAGCAGTTCTTC
TRBV10-3	NA	16	NA	TRBJ1-1	CAISGRVGEPNTEAFF	TGTGCCATCAGTGGTAGGGTCGGGGAACCGAACACTGAAGCTTTCTTT
TRBV6-5	TRBD1	14	NA	TRBJ1-5	CASTKGQGHQPQHF	TGTGCCAGCACTAAGGGACAGGGACATCAGCCCCAGCATTTT
TRBV11-3	TRBD2	14	NA	TRBJ2-1	CASSFSAGVGEQFF	TGTGCCAGCAGCTTTTCAGCGGGGGTGGGTGAGCAGTTCTTC
TRBV4-2	NA	15	NA	TRBJ1-2	CASSQEKTVNYGYTF	TGTGCCAGCAGCCAAGAAAAGACAGTTAACTATGGCTACACCTTC
TRBV5-1	TRBD2	15	once	TRBJ2-1	CASSLVGLGGNEQFF	TGCGCCAGCAGCTTAGTGGGACTAGGGGGCAATGAGCAGTTCTTC
TRBV2	TRBD2	15	NA	TRBJ2-1	CASTEGLAGANEQFF	TGTGCCAGCACCGAGGGACTAGCGGGAGCTAATGAGCAGTTCTTC
TRBV27	NA	15	NA	TRBJ1-2	CASSLQVPGRYGYTF	TGTGCCAGCAGTTTACAGGTGCCGGGGAGATATGGCTACACCTTC
TRBV29-1	NA	14	NA	TRBJ2-2	CSVRGGGSTGELFF	TGCAGCGTTCGGGGAGGGGGGTCCACCGGGGAGCTGTTTTTT
TRBV28	TRBD1	13	NA	TRBJ1-2	CASSVQGHYGYTF	TGTGCCAGCAGTGTACAGGGGCACTATGGCTACACCTTC
TRBV9	TRBD2	17	NA	TRBJ2-5	CASSPGLAGGKQETQYF	TGTGCCAGCAGCCCCGGACTAGCGGGAGGGAAACAAGAGACCCAGTACTTC
TRBV7-3	NA	15	once	TRBJ2-2	CASSLIGANTGELFF	TGTGCCAGCAGCCTAATAGGGGCGAACACCGGGGAGCTGTTTTTT
TRBV4-1	NA	14	NA	TRBJ1-1	CASSLFPWNTEAFF	TGCGCCAGCAGCCTCTTTCCGTGGAACACTGAAGCTTTCTTT
TRBV4-1	TRBD1	17	NA	TRBJ1-6	CASSQFGTGRYNSPLHF	TGCGCCAGCAGCCAGTTCGGGACAGGGCGTTATAATTCACCCCTCCACTTT
TRBV3-1/TRBV3-2	TRBD2	17	once	TRBJ2-1	CASSLQGGTSGVNEQFF	TGTGCCAGCAGCCTACAAGGGGGGACTAGCGGGGTTAATGAGCAGTTCTTC
TRBV7-2	NA	14	NA	TRBJ1-2	CASSLGQGLYGYTF	TGTGCCAGCAGCTTAGGTCAGGGGTTATATGGCTACACCTTC
TRBV28	TRBD1	14	NA	TRBJ1-2	CASRLTDRVYGYTF	TGTGCCAGCAGGCTCACAGACAGGGTCTATGGCTACACCTTC
TRBV12-3/TRBV12-4	TRBD1	12	NA	TRBJ1-1	CASNRGMAEAFF	TGTGCCAGCAACAGGGGGATGGCTGAAGCTTTCTTT
TRBV28	NA	11	NA	TRBJ2-7	CASSRHVEQYF	TGTGCCAGCAGTCGACACGTCGAGCAGTACTTC
TRBV7-9	NA	15	once	TRBJ2-7	CASSFLYRGFYEQYF	TGTGCCAGCAGCTTTTTATATCGGGGGTTCTACGAGCAGTACTTC
TRBV5-1	NA	15	NA	TRBJ1-1	CASSLAGRENTEAFF	TGCGCCAGCAGCTTGGCCGGACGGGAGAACACTGAAGCTTTCTTT
TRBV30	NA	15	NA	TRBJ1-4	CACGGRVATNEKLFF	TGTGCCTGTGGAGGCCGCGTGGCAACTAATGAAAAACTGTTTTTT
TRBV11-3	NA	11	NA	TRBJ1-1	CASSLAGEAFF	TGTGCCAGCAGCTTAGCAGGGGAAGCTTTCTTT
TRBV14	NA	20	NA	TRBJ1-6	CASSQVIIQGRIPGDSPLHF	TGTGCCAGCAGCCAAGTAATAATACAGGGCCGTATTCCTGGTGATTCACCCCTCCACTTT
TRBV3-1/TRBV3-2	NA	15	NA	TRBJ1-5	CASSQGQVTNQPQHF	TGTGCCAGCAGCCAAGGGCAGGTCACCAATCAGCCCCAGCATTTT
TRBV7-6	TRBD2	18	NA	TRBJ2-2	CASIKTGTSVPGTGELFF	TGTGCCAGTATCAAAACCGGGACTAGCGTGCCGGGTACCGGGGAGCTGTTTTTT
TRBV18	NA	13	NA	TRBJ2-1	CASSPGQSGEQFF	TGTGCCAGCTCACCAGGGCAATCAGGCGAGCAGTTCTTC
TRBV7-2	NA	14	NA	TRBJ1-3	CASSSRDSGNTIYF	TGTGCCAGCAGCTCTCGGGACTCTGGAAACACCATATATTTT
TRBV5-1	NA	15	NA	TRBJ2-7	CASSLDTGNPYEQYF	TGCGCCAGCAGCTTGGATACAGGTAACCCCTACGAGCAGTACTTC
TRBV29-1	TRBD1	15	NA	TRBJ1-2	CSVDDRAQGARGYTF	TGCAGCGTTGACGACCGGGCTCAGGGGGCGCGCGGCTACACCTTC
TRBV18	TRBD2	15	NA	TRBJ2-5	CASSPPTSGGGTQYF	TGTGCCAGCTCACCACCGACGTCGGGAGGGGGGACCCAGTACTTC
TRBV2	NA	12	NA	TRBJ2-7	CASSVRGREQYF	TGTGCCAGCAGTGTGCGTGGTAGAGAGCAGTACTTC
TRBV19	TRBD1	15	NA	TRBJ1-1	CASTIKTTGGTEAFF	TGTGCCAGTACAATAAAGACGACAGGGGGCACTGAAGCTTTCTTT
TRBV19	NA	13	few	TRBJ1-4	CASSRDTIEKLFF	TGTGCCAGTAGCCGGGACACGATTGAAAAACTGTTTTTT
TRBV19	TRBD1	14	NA	TRBJ1-5	CASTQRQGAQPQHF	TGTGCCAGTACCCAGCGACAGGGAGCACAGCCCCAGCATTTT
TRBV7-9	NA	15	NA	TRBJ1-5	CASSPPDGGHQPQHF	TGTGCCAGCAGCCCCCCCGACGGGGGGCATCAGCCCCAGCATTTT
TRBV5-4	TRBD1	16	NA	TRBJ2-7	CASSSGGQGSSYEQYF	TGTGCCAGCAGCAGCGGGGGACAGGGGAGCTCCTACGAGCAGTACTTC
TRBV11-2	NA	12	NA	TRBJ1-1	CASSGEGAEAFF	TGTGCCAGCAGCGGAGAGGGGGCTGAAGCTTTCTTT
TRBV6-2/TRBV6-3	TRBD1	15	NA	TRBJ1-5	CASSYRGQGNQPQHF	TGTGCCAGCAGTTACCGAGGACAGGGCAATCAGCCCCAGCATTTT
TRBV6-4	NA	18	NA	TRBJ2-3	CASSDVGPGVDVPDTQYF	TGTGCCAGCAGTGACGTAGGTCCGGGGGTGGATGTTCCAGATACGCAGTATTTT
TRBV4-3	TRBD1	14	NA	TRBJ1-2	CASSTRQGQGPGTF	TGCGCCAGCAGCACGCGCCAAGGACAGGGCCCGGGCACCTTC